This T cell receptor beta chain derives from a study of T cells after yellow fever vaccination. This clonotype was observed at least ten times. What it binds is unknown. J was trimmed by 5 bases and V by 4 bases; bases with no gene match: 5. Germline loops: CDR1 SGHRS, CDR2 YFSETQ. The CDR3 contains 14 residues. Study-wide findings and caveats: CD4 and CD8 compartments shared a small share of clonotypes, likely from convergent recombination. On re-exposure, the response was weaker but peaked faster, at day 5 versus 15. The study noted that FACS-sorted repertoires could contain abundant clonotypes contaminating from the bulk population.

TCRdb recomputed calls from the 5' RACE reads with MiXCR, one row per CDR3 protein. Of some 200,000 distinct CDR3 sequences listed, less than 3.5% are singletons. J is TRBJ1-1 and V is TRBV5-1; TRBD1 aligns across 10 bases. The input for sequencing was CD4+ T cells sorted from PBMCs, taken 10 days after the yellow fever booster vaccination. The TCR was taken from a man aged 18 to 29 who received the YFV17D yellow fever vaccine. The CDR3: CASSIGTGETEAFF. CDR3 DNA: TGCGCCAGCAGCATTGGGACAGGGGAAACTGAAGCTTTCTTT. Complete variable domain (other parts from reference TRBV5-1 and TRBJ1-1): KAGVTQTPRYLIKTRGQQVTLSCSPISGHRSVSWYQQTPGQGLQFLFEYFSETQRNKGNFPGRFSGRQFSNSRSEMNVSTLELGDSALYLCASSIGTGETEAFFGQGTRLTVV.